This passage covers 16 T cell receptor beta chains from one sample sequenced in a study of blood T cell repertoires in COVID-19. Data came from immunoSEQ multiplex PCR; TCRdb stores just in-frame clones and leaves some out. The data show 150,000 to 200,000 clones, more than 70% seen once. The source material was peripheral blood. The receptors shown here come from a person between 65 and 79 years old with COVID-19, enrolled during active disease.

The genes are TRBV5-1 and TRBJ2-1; D unresolved. CDR3 size: 11 residues. Germline V CDR1 and CDR2: SGHRS, YFSETQ. Trimming took 1 base from V and 7 from J, leaving 3 bases between them. The CDR3 protein is CASSLQNEQFF. The CDR3 coding sequence is TGCGCCAGCAGCTTGCAGAATGAGCAGTTCTTC.

The chain joins TRBV15 to TRBJ1-6; TRBD1 matches at 12 bases. The CDR3 is 18 amino acids. CDR1 is LNHNV, CDR2 YYDKDF, per germline (reference sequence). The V gene end was trimmed by 3 bases and the J gene end by 7 bases; junction bases not matched to a gene: 10. The CDR3 region has the DNA TGTGCCACCAGCAGCCCGTTAGGGACAGGGGGCTCAAATTCACCCCTCCACTTT. This encodes CATSSPLGTGGSNSPLHF.

The chain has TRBV4-3 and TRBJ1-1; no definite D call. The CDR3 is 14 amino acids. V lost 0 bases to trimming and J lost 10 bases, with 15 bases between them. Germline V gives CDR1 LGHNA, CDR2 YSLEER. Written as DNA, the CDR3 is TGCGCCAGCAGCCAAGACCGGGTAACGTCTCCAGCTTTCTTT. Residues: CASSQDRVTSPAFF.

The chain employs TRBV7-2 and TRBJ1-2, with 8 bases identical to TRBD1. The junction had 10 bases not matched to a gene; V was cut back by 3 bases and J by 4 bases. There are 16 residues in the CDR3. CDR1 is SGHTA and CDR2 is FQGNSA in the germline V gene. CDR3 protein: CASSFNGQGLSYGYTF. The CDR3 DNA follows: TGTGCCAGCAGCTTTAACGGACAGGGTTTGAGCTATGGCTACACCTTC.

The chain combines TRBV7-3 with TRBJ1-3; D unclear. The CDR3 covers 15 residues. Germline V CDR1 and CDR2: SGHTA, FQGTGA. V lost 1 base, J lost 9 bases, and 16 bases lay in between. Here the CDR3 DNA reads TGTGCCAGCAGCTTAATGACCCCCCCCGGGAGCACCATATATTTT. The encoded protein is CASSLMTPPGSTIYF.

This sequence joins TRBV5-1 and TRBJ2-2; 8 nucleotides line up with TRBD1. From germline, CDR1 is SGHRS and CDR2 YFSETQ. Trimming took 3 bases from V and 1 from J; bases not matched to a gene: 2. The CDR3 extends over 15 amino acids. The chain's CDR3 is CASSSGQVNTGELFF. The CDR3 DNA is TGCGCCAGCAGCTCGGGACAGGTGAACACCGGGGAGCTGTTTTTT.

The J gene is TRBJ2-7, the V gene TRBV14, with 7 bases aligning to TRBD1. Germline CDR1 and CDR2: SGHDN and FVKESK. With V trimmed by 4 bases and J by 2 bases, 5 bases remained unmatched. This CDR3 region has 14 residues. CDR3 sequence reads: CASSPRDRAYEQYF. The CDR3 region has the DNA TGTGCCAGCAGCCCCCGGGACAGAGCCTACGAGCAGTACTTC.

This chain connects TRBV11-2 to TRBJ1-3; the D is unclear. V lost 3 bases and J 4 bases, leaving 13 bases between the germline ends. The CDR3 extends over 15 amino acids. Germline-derived CDR1 and CDR2 are SGHAT and FQNNGV. The CDR3 is CASSLAGSVGNTIYF. The CDR3 region has the DNA TGTGCCAGCAGCTTGGCGGGGTCGGTCGGAAACACCATATATTTT.

The chain joins TRBV10-1 to TRBJ1-5, with D possibly matching TRBD1 (6 bases). The germline V and J ends were trimmed by 9 bases and 5 bases, with 17 bases remaining between them. Looked up from germline, CDR1 is WNHNN and CDR2 is SYGVQD (reference sequence). The CDR3 sequence is 14 residues long. This CDR3 is CARPGHPRYQPQHF. For the CDR3, the DNA is TGCGCCAGGCCGGGACACCCAAGGTATCAGCCCCAGCATTTT.

The rearrangement joins TRBV5-5 to TRBJ2-1; the D gene is possibly TRBD2 (5 bases). V was pared by 4 bases and J by 0 bases, with 11 bases between. The germline V gene encodes CDR1 SGHKS and CDR2 YYEKEE (reference sequence). CDR3 length equals 15 residues. The CDR3 nucleotides read TGTGCCAGCAGCCCTTGGAGCGGCTCCTACAATGAGCAGTTCTTC. It encodes CASSPWSGSYNEQFF.

The genes are TRBV11-2 and TRBJ1-5; the D is unclear. The CDR3 consists of 14 residues. CDR1 and CDR2 (germline): SGHAT, FQNNGV. V lost 1 base, J lost 4 bases, and 8 bases lay in between. CDR3 region: CASSLASSNQPQHF. The CDR3 bases are TGTGCCAGCAGCTTAGCCAGTTCAAATCAGCCCCAGCATTTT.

The chain joins TRBV9 to TRBJ1-2; 9 bases are shared with TRBD1. J gave up 8 bases and V 0 bases, and 23 bases lay outside the gene matches. This CDR3 has 20 amino acids. Germline V CDR1 and CDR2: SGDLS, YYNGEE. CDR3 sequence (DNA): TGTGCCAGCAGCGTAGTACCTGGGGGACCGGGACAGGGCCCTATCTACGGCTACACCTTC. Its protein is CASSVVPGGPGQGPIYGYTF.

The chain uses TRBV9 and TRBJ2-5, with 13 bases aligning to TRBD2. This CDR3 contains 13 residues. Germline CDR1 and CDR2: SGDLS and YYNGEE. Trimming cost V 7 bases and J 5 bases; bases outside gene matches: 2. The CDR3 region is CASGGLAGETQYF. The CDR3 DNA is TGTGCCAGCGGGGGACTAGCGGGGGAGACCCAGTACTTC.

The V and J genes are TRBV27 and TRBJ2-7; TRBD2 aligns across 12 bases. Losses at the gene ends were 7 bases for V and 7 bases for J; bases not matched to a gene: 14. The CDR3 totals 16 residues. Germline CDR1 MNHEY, CDR2 SMNVEV (reference sequence). The CDR3 here is CASNRLAGESFFEQYF. The CDR3 DNA sequence: TGTGCCAGCAACCGACTAGCGGGGGAGTCCTTTTTTGAGCAGTACTTC.

This rearrangement joins TRBV30 to TRBJ2-1; weak D call: TRBD1 (5 bases). This CDR3 is 13 amino acids long. V dropped 3 bases and J dropped 2 bases, with 8 bases sitting between them. Germline V gene lookup returns CDR1 GTSNPN and CDR2 SVGIG (reference sequence). The DNA of the CDR3 is TGTGCCTGGAGCAGGGAAGCCTACAATGAGCAGTTCTTC. The encoded protein is CAWSREAYNEQFF.

V is TRBV5-8 and J is TRBJ2-2; a possible D gene is TRBD2 (7 bases). V was trimmed by 3 bases and J by 5 bases, leaving 11 bases between them. Germline CDR1 is SGHTS and CDR2 is YDEGEE. CDR3 size: 14 residues. The CDR3 DNA is TGTGCCAGCAGCTCGGGGGGCCCAACCGGGGAGCTGTTTTTT. Its protein product is CASSSGGPTGELFF. The entire variable domain, with the rest obtained from reference TRBV5-8 and TRBJ2-2, is as follows: EAGVTQSPTHLIKTRGQQATLRCSPISGHTSVYWYQQALGLGLQFLLWYDEGEERNRGNFPPRFSGRQFPNYSSELNVNALELEDSALYLCASSSGGPTGELFFGEGSRLTVL.